A selection of T cell receptor beta chains follows, all from one sample in a study of blood T cell repertoires in COVID-19. The repertoire was sequenced with immunoSEQ multiplex PCR; TCRdb's copy has only in-frame clones and lacks some. The sample has 80,000 or so clones; about four fifths are singletons. Sequenced sample: peripheral blood. The receptors were gathered from an older man with acute or convalescent COVID-19. CDR3s include the opening cysteine and the closing phenylalanine or tryptophan. The order of the fields is J gene, V gene, clone size, CDR3 length, D gene, CDR3 protein, CDR3 DNA. A D gene is named only where the DNA matches it firmly. Clone size is stated in some rows and not others, as once, few, many or a class when expanded.

>TRBJ1-1|TRBV5-4|.|15|.
CASSLGSGRNTEAFF
TGTGCCAGCAGCCTGGGGTCTGGGAGGAACACTGAAGCTTTCTTT
>TRBJ1-1|TRBV30|.|13|.
CAWSDSMNTEAFF
TGTGCCTGGAGCGACAGCATGAACACTGAAGCTTTCTTT
>TRBJ2-3|TRBV7-2|.|14|.
CASSRDSSTDTQYF
TGTGCCAGCAGCCGGGACTCCAGCACAGATACGCAGTATTTT
>TRBJ1-2|TRBV5-4|few|14|TRBD1
CASTLGTGNYGYTF
TGTGCCAGCACCTTGGGGACAGGGAACTATGGCTACACCTTC
>TRBJ2-7|TRBV15|few|18|TRBD2
CATSRGGRGSGSSYEQYF
TGTGCCACCAGCAGAGGGGGTAGGGGTAGCGGGAGTTCCTACGAGCAGTACTTC
>TRBJ2-1|TRBV27|.|16|TRBD1
CASSPLDRGAYNEQFF
TGTGCCAGCAGTCCCTTGGACAGGGGAGCCTACAATGAGCAGTTCTTC
>TRBJ2-7|TRBV6-1|.|13|.
CASSDRQGREQYF
TGTGCCAGCAGTGACCGGCAGGGGAGAGAGCAGTACTTC
>TRBJ1-1|TRBV3-1/TRBV3-2|.|15|.
CASSQGHSRGTEAFF
TGTGCCAGCAGCCAAGGGCATTCCAGAGGGACTGAAGCTTTCTTT
>TRBJ1-2|TRBV18|few|12|TRBD1
CASSPDRGGHTF
TGTGCCAGCTCACCCGACAGGGGTGGTCACACCTTC
>TRBJ1-2|TRBV11-2|few|15|.
CASSLDWQGRDGYTF
TGTGCCAGCAGCTTAGATTGGCAGGGGAGGGATGGCTACACCTTC
>TRBJ1-1|TRBV11-1|.|13|.
CASRRQMNTEAFF
TGTGCCAGCAGGCGACAGATGAACACTGAAGCTTTCTTT
>TRBJ2-3|TRBV25-1|.|16|TRBD2
CASSRGLATSTDTQYF
TGTGCCAGCAGTCGAGGACTAGCGACTAGCACAGATACGCAGTATTTT
>TRBJ1-5|TRBV19|few|13|.
CASSMQGSQPQHF
TGTGCCAGTAGTATGCAGGGGAGTCAGCCCCAGCATTTT
>TRBJ1-2|TRBV29-1|.|12|TRBD1
CSVGTGNYGYTF
TGCAGCGTTGGGACAGGGAACTATGGCTACACCTTC
>TRBJ1-1|TRBV7-8|.|14|.
CASSLIALNTEAFF
TGTGCCAGCAGCTTAATAGCTCTGAACACTGAAGCTTTCTTT
>TRBJ1-1|TRBV18|few|15|.
CASSPPSLADTEAFF
TGTGCCAGCTCACCACCGTCCCTCGCGGACACTGAAGCTTTCTTT
>TRBJ2-3|TRBV11-3|once|15|.
CASSLQGSGTDTQYF
TGTGCCAGCAGCTTACAGGGCAGCGGGACAGATACGCAGTATTTT
>TRBJ1-6|TRBV7-2|.|15|TRBD1
CASSPWTGIGSPLHF
TGTGCCAGCAGCCCTTGGACAGGGATAGGTTCACCCCTCCACTTT
>TRBJ2-1|TRBV29-1|.|15|TRBD1
CSVEEPPSTGVEQFF
TGCAGCGTTGAAGAGCCTCCCTCTACAGGGGTTGAGCAGTTCTTC
>TRBJ1-3|TRBV6-1|.|13|.
CASSEVGYNTIYF
TGTGCCAGCAGTGAAGTGGGCTATAACACCATATATTTT